This entry lists 3 T cell receptor beta chains sequenced from one sample in a study of regulatory T cells in long-lasting Graves disease. Building of the TCR beta libraries involved iRepertoire HTBI primers and Arm-PCR of CDR3 regions. TCRdb fed the multiplex PCR reads into MiXCR, producing one record per CDR3 protein. The sample lists under 300,000 distinct CDR3 sequences, approximately 20% occurring once. The time point denotes: newly diagnosed GD, antithyroid drugs for less than 3 months. RNA from PBMCs was the source of the TCR library. The source was peripheral blood mononuclear cells (PBMCs), collected at new diagnosis, from a patient treated with antithyroid drugs. The receptor set was obtained from a female donor with Graves disease.

The sample holds many counts of this clonotype. The V call is TRBV3-1, the J call TRBJ2-5; no reliable D call. V was trimmed by 3 bases and J by 5 bases, leaving 16 bases between them. The CDR3 runs to 15 residues. Germline CDR1 reads LGHDT; CDR2 reads YNNKEL (reference sequence). The CDR3 coding sequence is TGTGCCAGCAGCCAGTCCAGTTCAAACGTGGAGACCCAGTACTTC. This codes for CASSQSSSNVETQYF.

This clonotype has more than one count but fewer than ten. One base away lies a much larger clone, so this may be a sequencing read error. This chain connects TRBV19 to TRBJ1-5; TRBD1 matches 11 bases. The germline gives CDR1 LNHDA, CDR2 SQIVND (reference sequence). After removal of 7 bases from V and 9 bases from J, the junction contained 8 bases not matched to a gene. The CDR3 runs to 14 residues. This CDR3 reads CASKGQGAGRPQHF. CDR3 sequence (DNA): TGTGCCAGTAAAGGACAGGGGGCCGGTCGGCCCCAGCATTTT.

This clonotype was picked up many times. V usage is TRBV6-2 or TRBV6-3 and J usage is TRBJ2-1, with TRBD2 matching over 9 bases. CDR1 and CDR2 (germline): MNHEY, SVGEGT. CDR3 length: 16 amino acids. The J segment lost 8 bases and the V segment lost 5 bases, leaving 13 bases of the junction unmatched. The CDR3 here is CASSEVLGLAWDEQFF. In nucleotides, the CDR3 is TGTGCCAGCAGTGAAGTTCTGGGACTAGCTTGGGATGAGCAGTTCTTC.